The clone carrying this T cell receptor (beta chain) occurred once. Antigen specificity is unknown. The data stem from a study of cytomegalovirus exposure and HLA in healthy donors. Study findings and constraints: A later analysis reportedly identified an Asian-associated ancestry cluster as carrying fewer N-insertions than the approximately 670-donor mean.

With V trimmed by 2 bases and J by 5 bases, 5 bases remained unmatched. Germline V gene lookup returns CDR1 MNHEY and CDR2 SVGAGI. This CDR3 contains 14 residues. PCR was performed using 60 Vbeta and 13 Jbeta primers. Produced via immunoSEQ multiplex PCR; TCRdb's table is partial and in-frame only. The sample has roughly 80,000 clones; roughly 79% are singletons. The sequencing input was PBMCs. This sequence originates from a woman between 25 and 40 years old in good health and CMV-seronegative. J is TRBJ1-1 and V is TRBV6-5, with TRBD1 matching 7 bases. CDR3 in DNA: TGTGCCAGCAGTTACCAGACAGGGAATACTGAAGCTTTCTTT. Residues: CASSYQTGNTEAFF.